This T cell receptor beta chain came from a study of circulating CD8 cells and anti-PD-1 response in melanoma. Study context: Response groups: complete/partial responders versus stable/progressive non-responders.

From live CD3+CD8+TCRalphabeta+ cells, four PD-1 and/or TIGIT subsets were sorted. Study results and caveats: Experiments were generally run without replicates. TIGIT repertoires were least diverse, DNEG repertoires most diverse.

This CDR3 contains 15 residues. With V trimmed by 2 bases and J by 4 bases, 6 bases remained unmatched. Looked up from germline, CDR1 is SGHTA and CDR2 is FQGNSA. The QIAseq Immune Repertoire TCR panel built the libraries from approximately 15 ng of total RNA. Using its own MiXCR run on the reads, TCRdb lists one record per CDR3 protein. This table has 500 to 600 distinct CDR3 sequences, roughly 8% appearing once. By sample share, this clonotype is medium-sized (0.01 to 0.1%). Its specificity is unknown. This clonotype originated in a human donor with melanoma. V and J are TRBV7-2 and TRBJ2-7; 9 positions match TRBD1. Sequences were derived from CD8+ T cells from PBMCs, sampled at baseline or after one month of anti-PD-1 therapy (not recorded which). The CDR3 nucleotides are TGTGCCAGCAGCTTAATGGACAGGGGAGGGTACGAGCAGTACTTC. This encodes CASSLMDRGGYEQYF.